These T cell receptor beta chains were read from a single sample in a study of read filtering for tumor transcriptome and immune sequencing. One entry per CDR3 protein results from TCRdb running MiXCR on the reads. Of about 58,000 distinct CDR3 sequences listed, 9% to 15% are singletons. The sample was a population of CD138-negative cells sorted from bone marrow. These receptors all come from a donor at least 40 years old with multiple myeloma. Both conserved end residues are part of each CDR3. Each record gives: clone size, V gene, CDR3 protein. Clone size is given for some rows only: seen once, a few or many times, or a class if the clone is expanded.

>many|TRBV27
CASSHLGETQYF
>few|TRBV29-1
CSVDSRTQTQYF
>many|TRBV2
CASSEDSDTQYF
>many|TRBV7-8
CASSLPTGANVLTF
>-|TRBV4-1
CASSSRTSGAIDTQYF
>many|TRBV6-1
CASSEVQGAGELFF
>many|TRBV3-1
CASSQVEGNGYTF
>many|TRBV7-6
CASSLGNNQPQHF
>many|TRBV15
CATSRGLIQETQYF
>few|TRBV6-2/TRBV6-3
CASSPPRVAYTQYF
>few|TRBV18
CASSPPDRGPYEQYF
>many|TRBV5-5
CASSRQVYNQPQHF
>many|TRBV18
CASSPRGRNTGELFF
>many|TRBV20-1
CSALGLASTDTQYF
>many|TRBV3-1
CASSPGAQPIYEQYF
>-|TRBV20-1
CSARVWGNSMNEQFF
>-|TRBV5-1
CASSLAGGGGLSEQFF
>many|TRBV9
CASSVGQGNGYTF
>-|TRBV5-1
CASSFAGKANSPLHF
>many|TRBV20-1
CSASLSSEQYF
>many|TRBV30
CAWSLSTTGELFF
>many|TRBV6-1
CASSPLGGGQPQHF
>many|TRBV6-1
CASSERLGADYGYTF
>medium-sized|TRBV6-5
CASRDSHNQPQHF
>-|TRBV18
CASSPTGSRTGELFF
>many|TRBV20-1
CSARDPGRTNYGYTF
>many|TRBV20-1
CSARDYGSYTQYF
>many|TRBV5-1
CASSPKEQAASGANVLTF
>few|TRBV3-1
CASSQNRGGQGSFGANVLTF
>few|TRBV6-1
CASTRGDITEAFF
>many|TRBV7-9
CASSLAHAEQYF